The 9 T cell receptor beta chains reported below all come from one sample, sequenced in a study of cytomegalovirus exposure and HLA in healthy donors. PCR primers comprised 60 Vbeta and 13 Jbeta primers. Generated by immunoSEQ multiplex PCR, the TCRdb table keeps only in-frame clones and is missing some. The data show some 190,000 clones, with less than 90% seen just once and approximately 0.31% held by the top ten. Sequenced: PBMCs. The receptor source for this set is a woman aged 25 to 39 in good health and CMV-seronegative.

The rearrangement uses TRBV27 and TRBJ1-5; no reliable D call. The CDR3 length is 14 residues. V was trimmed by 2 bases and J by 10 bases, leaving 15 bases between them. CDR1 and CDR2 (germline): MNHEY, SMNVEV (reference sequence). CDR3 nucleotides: TGTGCCAGCAGTTTAAGGAGCAACACCAGACCCCAGCATTTT. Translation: CASSLRSNTRPQHF.

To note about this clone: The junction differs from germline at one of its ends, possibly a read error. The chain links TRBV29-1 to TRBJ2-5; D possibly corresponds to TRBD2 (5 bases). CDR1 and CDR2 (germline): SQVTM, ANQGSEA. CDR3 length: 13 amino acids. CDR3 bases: TGCAGCGTTGAGGTCACTAGAGAAGACACCCAGTACTTC. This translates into CSVEVTREDTQYF.

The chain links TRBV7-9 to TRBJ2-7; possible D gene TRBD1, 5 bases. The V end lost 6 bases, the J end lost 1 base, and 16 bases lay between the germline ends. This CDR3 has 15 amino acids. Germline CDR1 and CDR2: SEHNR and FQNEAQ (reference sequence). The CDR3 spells CASRPDSSRSYEQYF. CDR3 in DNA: TGTGCCAGCAGACCTGACAGTTCCCGATCCTACGAGCAGTACTTC. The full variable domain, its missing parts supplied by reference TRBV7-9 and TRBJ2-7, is DTGVSQNPRHKITKRGQNVTFRCDPISEHNRLYWYRQTLGQGPEFLTYFQNEAQLEKSRLLSDRFSAERPKGSFSTLEIQRTEQGDSAMYLCASRPDSSRSYEQYFGPGTRLTVT.

The CDR3 region has the DNA TGTGCCAGCAGCAGAACAGGGGTCAACTATGGCTACACCTTC. Its protein product is CASSRTGVNYGYTF. The rearrangement uses TRBV2 and TRBJ1-2, with TRBD1 matching over 7 bases. Germline V gene sequence: CDR1 SNHLY, CDR2 FYNNEI. Unmatched junction bases numbered 6, after V lost 6 bases and J lost 2 bases. This CDR3 spans 14 amino acids.

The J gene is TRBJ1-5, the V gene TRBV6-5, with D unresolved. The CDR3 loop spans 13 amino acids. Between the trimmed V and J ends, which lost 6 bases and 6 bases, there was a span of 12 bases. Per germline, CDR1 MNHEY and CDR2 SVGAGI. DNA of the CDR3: TGTGCCAGCAGCTGGAGGATGGGTCAGCCCCAGCATTTT. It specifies CASSWRMGQPQHF.

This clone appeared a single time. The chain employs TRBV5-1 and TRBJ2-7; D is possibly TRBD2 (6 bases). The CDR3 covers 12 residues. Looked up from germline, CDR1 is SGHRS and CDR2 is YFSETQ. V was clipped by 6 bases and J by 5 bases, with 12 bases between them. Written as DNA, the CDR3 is TGCGCCAGCAAAGGCGGGGACGACGAGCAGTACTTC. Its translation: CASKGGDDEQYF.

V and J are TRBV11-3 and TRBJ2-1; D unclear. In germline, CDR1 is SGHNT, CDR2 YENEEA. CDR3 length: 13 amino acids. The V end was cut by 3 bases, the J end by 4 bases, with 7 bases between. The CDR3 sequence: CASSFELYNEQFF. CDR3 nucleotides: TGTGCCAGCAGCTTTGAGCTTTACAATGAGCAGTTCTTC.

The CDR3 DNA follows: TGTGCCAGCAGTCAGGCGGGGGGAGACTACGAGCAGTACTTC. This sequence encodes CASSQAGGDYEQYF. The chain has TRBV28 and TRBJ2-7; 8 bases fit TRBD2. V gave up 5 bases and J gave up 3 bases; unmatched junction bases: 6. CDR3 size: 14 residues. CDR1 is MDHEN and CDR2 is SYDVKM in the germline V gene. Combining the CDR3 with reference TRBV28 and TRBJ2-7 gives the whole variable domain DVKVTQSSRYLVKRTGEKVFLECVQDMDHENMFWYRQDPGLGLRLIYFSYDVKMKEKGDIPEGYSVSREKKERFSLILESASTNQTSMYLCASSQAGGDYEQYFGPGTRLTVT.

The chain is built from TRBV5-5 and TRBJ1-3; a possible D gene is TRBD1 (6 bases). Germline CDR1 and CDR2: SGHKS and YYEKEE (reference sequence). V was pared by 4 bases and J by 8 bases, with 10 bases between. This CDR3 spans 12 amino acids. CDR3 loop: CASSRNRDTIYF. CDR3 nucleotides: TGTGCCAGCAGCCGGAACAGGGACACCATATATTTT.